The clone carrying this T cell receptor (beta chain) was counted a few times. Its antigen is unidentified. This CDR3 contains 15 residues. V gave up 1 base and J gave up 1 base, with 10 bases separating them. Germline lookup yields CDR1 LGHNA and CDR2 YNFKEQ. This entry is derived from a study of beta chain features in type 1 diabetes. General study findings and limits: cDNA-based reads could over-represent cells with high TCR expression.

Every bit of the isolated RNA underwent reverse transcription, so sequencing read expressed TCRB transcripts. The protocol was immunoSEQ multiplex PCR, while the TCRdb copy is restricted to in-frame clones and leaves out a portion. The sample includes 350,000 to 450,000 clones, about 15% of them seen just once. The source is a man younger than 45 in good health. Sequenced sample: naive CD4+ T cells from blood. The chain has TRBV4-2 and TRBJ1-1, with D uncertain. CDR3 protein: CASSQGGPGNTEAFF. The CDR3 region has the DNA TGTGCCAGCAGCCAAGGTGGACCCGGGAACACTGAAGCTTTCTTT.